This T cell receptor beta chain was sequenced during a study of spatial heterogeneity in lung cancer. As for the study in general: Two to three years after resection was the median timing of the follow-up PBMC samples, which were sequenced when available.

Time point: blood at routine non-recurrence follow-up after resection. Unique molecular identifiers, one per molecule, were present on every TCR cDNA molecule. Each CDR3 protein is one row after TCRdb ran MiXCR on the 5' RACE reads. The repertoire holds 110,000 or so distinct CDR3 sequences, roughly 10% seen once, with 20% to 25% in the top ten. CDR3 size: 15 residues. Per the germline V gene, CDR1 is SGHKS and CDR2 is YYEKEE (reference sequence). V lost 1 base to trimming and J lost 4 bases; unmatched junction nucleotides: 5. The sample consisted of PBMCs, taken at follow-up. This rearrangement joins TRBV5-5 to TRBJ2-3, with 8 positions matching TRBD1. This TCR was recovered from a female donor with early-stage non-small cell lung cancer. The CDR3: CASSLWDRFPDTQYF. The CDR3 DNA reads TGTGCCAGCAGCTTGTGGGACAGGTTCCCAGATACGCAGTATTTT.